This paragraph covers one TCR beta chain sequence. The read ends 3 residues shy of where the CDR3 ends; the end is completed using the germline J gene. This specimen belongs to a study of T cells in women clearing cervical HPV infection. Study details: Case blood drawn at lesion detection; control blood after infection cleared. Only a few women had HLA typing results available.

Per germline, CDR1 SEHNR and CDR2 FQNEAQ (reference sequence). The length of the CDR3 is 13 residues. The data were produced by immunoSEQ multiplex PCR, yet TCRdb's version contains in-frame clones alone and is incomplete. Its table records 25,000 to 40,000 clones. The source material was blood buffy coat. The receptor's source is a woman aged 18 to 75 with a cervical HPV16 infection that either progressed to CIN3+ or cleared (not recorded which). This rearrangement joins TRBV7-9 to TRBJ2-3; D remains ambiguous. The CDR3: CASSATGNQPQYF. Partial CDR3 DNA: TGTGCCAGCAGCGCGACTGGCAATCAGCCG. Based on the CDR3 plus reference TRBV7-9 and TRBJ2-3, the full variable domain is DTGVSQNPRHKITKRGQNVTFRCDPISEHNRLYWYRQTLGQGPEFLTYFQNEAQLEKSRLLSDRFSAERPKGSFSTLEIQRTEQGDSAMYLCASSATGNQPQYFGPGTRLTVL.